This T cell receptor beta chain was identified in a study of cytomegalovirus exposure and HLA in healthy donors. Study-wide results and caveats: By HLA locus, TCR association rates varied in a later analysis, with DRB1 showing the most and HLA-C the fewest.

As concerns this clone: Antigen: not known.

The PCR had 60 Vbeta and 13 Jbeta primers. TCRdb keeps only in-frame clones here, not all; method: immunoSEQ multiplex PCR. The ten top clones account for roughly 15%, within a sample of about 77,000 clones. This CDR3 spans 14 amino acids. Trimming removed 6 bases at V and 8 bases at J, with 16 bases between. Germline values: CDR1 SEHNR, CDR2 FQNEAQ (reference sequence). The chain has TRBV7-9 and TRBJ2-2; the D is unclear. This TCR was sampled from a man over 45 in good health and CMV-seropositive. The sample taken for sequencing was PBMCs. The CDR3 spells CASRKDSELGELFF. The CDR3 coding sequence is TGTGCCAGCAGAAAAGACTCCGAGTTAGGGGAGCTGTTTTTT. Using reference TRBV7-9 and TRBJ2-2 for the parts outside the CDR3, the full variable domain is DTGVSQNPRHKITKRGQNVTFRCDPISEHNRLYWYRQTLGQGPEFLTYFQNEAQLEKSRLLSDRFSAERPKGSFSTLEIQRTEQGDSAMYLCASRKDSELGELFFGEGSRLTVL.